The 5 T cell receptor beta chains below were found in one sample sequenced in a study of cytotoxic CD8 clonotypes in ibrutinib-treated CLL. The method was immunoSEQ multiplex PCR; TCRdb's version includes in-frame clones alone and lacks a portion of them. The sample contains about 30,000 clones, less than 60% of which appear only once. The source was PBMCs, collected before ibrutinib treatment. These receptors were obtained from a human donor with chronic lymphocytic leukemia.

By sample share, this clone is medium-sized. V gene TRBV7-9 combines with J gene TRBJ2-1; 7 bases line up with TRBD2. Germline lookup yields CDR1 SEHNR and CDR2 FQNEAQ (reference sequence). This CDR3 comprises 14 residues. The ends lost 0 bases at V and 8 bases at J; junction bases unmatched: 4. The CDR3 loop is CASSLAGGIHEQFF. In nucleotides, the CDR3 is TGTGCCAGCAGCTTAGCGGGAGGGATCCATGAGCAGTTCTTC.

V usage is TRBV14 and J usage is TRBJ2-2; D might be TRBD2 (6 bases). Per the germline V gene, CDR1 is SGHDN and CDR2 is FVKESK. The CDR3 runs 15 residues. The V end was cut by 6 bases, the J end by 3 bases, with 14 bases between. This CDR3 reads CASRGGGSYTGELFF. The CDR3 DNA reads TGTGCCAGCAGAGGTGGGGGGTCCTACACCGGGGAGCTGTTTTTT.

This clone has more than one count but fewer than ten. The V call is TRBV5-8, the J call TRBJ1-4; a possible D gene is TRBD1 (6 bases). In germline, CDR1 is SGHTS, CDR2 YDEGEE. The CDR3 is 13 residues long. CDR3 in DNA: TGTACAAGCTCCCAGGGGCTAGGTGAAAAACTGTTTTTT. Translated, it gives CTSSQGLGEKLFF.

CDR3 bases: TGTGCTAGTGGGACCTCAGGGGGCGCAGATACGCAGTATTTT. The encoded protein is CASGTSGGADTQYF. This chain links TRBV12-5 with TRBJ2-3; 8 nucleotides line up with TRBD1. V was pared by 6 bases and J by 4 bases, with 6 bases of the junction left unmatched. CDR3 length equals 14 residues. CDR1 is LGHNT and CDR2 is FRNRAP in the germline V gene.

The chain uses TRBV6-5 and TRBJ1-2; unclear D gene. The V and J ends lost 2 bases and 8 bases respectively, with 15 bases between them. Germline CDR1 MNHEY, CDR2 SVGAGI. CDR3 length: 14 residues. The CDR3 is CASSYRTEAGGYTF. DNA for the CDR3: TGTGCCAGCAGTTACCGAACGGAGGCGGGGGGCTACACCTTC.